Sequencing of this TCR beta chain was carried out in a study of CD8 T cells in ankylosing spondylitis. The sample holds many counts of this clonotype. Per the germline V gene, CDR1 is SGHTA and CDR2 is FQGNSA. The ends were cut back, 4 bases at V and 4 bases at J, with 14 bases in the middle. This CDR3 contains 15 residues. MiXCR, run by TCRdb on the 5' RACE reads, gives a single entry per CDR3 protein. The data contain approximately 100,000 distinct CDR3 sequences, about 8.5% of them singletons. Sequencing input: blood, either unsorted or a sorted T cell fraction (not recorded which). V and J are TRBV7-2 and TRBJ2-1, with unresolved D. The sequence was collected from a male donor with ankylosing spondylitis or in good health (not recorded which). In DNA form, the CDR3 reads TGTGCCAGCAGCTGGACCCAACTGTCTTACAATGAGCAGTTCTTC. It is translated as CASSWTQLSYNEQFF.